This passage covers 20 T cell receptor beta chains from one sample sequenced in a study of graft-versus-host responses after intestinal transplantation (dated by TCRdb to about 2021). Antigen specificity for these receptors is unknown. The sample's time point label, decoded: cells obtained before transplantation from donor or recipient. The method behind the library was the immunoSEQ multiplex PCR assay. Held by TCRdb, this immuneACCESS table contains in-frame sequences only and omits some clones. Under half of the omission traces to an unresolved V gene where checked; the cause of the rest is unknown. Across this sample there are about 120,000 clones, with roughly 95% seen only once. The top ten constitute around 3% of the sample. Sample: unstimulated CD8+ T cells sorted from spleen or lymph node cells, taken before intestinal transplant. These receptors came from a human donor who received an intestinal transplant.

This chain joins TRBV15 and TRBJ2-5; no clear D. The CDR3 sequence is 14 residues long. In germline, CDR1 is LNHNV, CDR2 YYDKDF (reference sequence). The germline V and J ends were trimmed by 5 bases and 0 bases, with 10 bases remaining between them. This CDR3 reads CATSPRAYQETQYF. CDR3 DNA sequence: TGTGCCACCAGCCCCCGGGCCTACCAAGAGACCCAGTACTTC.

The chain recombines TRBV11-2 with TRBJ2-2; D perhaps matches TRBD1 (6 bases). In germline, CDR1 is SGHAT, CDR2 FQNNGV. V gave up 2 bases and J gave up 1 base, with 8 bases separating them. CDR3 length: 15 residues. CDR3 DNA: TGTGCCAGCAGCTTACTGACAGGGAACACCGGGGAGCTGTTTTTT. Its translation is CASSLLTGNTGELFF.

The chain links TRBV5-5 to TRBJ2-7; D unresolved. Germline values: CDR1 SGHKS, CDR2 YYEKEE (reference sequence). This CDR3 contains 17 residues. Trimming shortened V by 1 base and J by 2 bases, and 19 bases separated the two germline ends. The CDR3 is CASSLTEVGFDAYEQYF. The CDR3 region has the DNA TGTGCCAGCAGCTTGACGGAAGTGGGTTTCGACGCCTACGAGCAGTACTTC.

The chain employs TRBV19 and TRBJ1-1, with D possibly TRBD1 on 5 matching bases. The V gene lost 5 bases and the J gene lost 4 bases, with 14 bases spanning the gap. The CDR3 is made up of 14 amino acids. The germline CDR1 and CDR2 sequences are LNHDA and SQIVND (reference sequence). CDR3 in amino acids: CASSSGGFATEAFF. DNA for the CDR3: TGTGCCAGTAGTTCCGGGGGGTTTGCCACTGAAGCTTTCTTT.

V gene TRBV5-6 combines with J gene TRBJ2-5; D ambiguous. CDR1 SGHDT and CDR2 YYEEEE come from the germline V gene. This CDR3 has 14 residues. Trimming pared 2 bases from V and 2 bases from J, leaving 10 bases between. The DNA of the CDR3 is TGTGCCAGCAGCTTAGGTACAGTACAAGAGACCCAGTACTTC. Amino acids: CASSLGTVQETQYF.

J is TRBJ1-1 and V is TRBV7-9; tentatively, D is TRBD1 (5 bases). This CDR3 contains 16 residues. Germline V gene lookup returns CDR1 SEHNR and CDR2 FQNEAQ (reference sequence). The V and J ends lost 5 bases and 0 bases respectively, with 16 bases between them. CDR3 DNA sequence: TGTGCCAGCAGCCTTCCGCGGGACGGGATGAACACTGAAGCTTTCTTT. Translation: CASSLPRDGMNTEAFF.

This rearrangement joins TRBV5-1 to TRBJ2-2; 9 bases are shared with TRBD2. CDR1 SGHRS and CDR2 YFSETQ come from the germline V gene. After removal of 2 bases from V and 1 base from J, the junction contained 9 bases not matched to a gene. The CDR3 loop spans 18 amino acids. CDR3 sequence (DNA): TGCGCCAGCAGCTTCACCCGGAGACTAGCGGTGAACACCGGGGAGCTGTTTTTT. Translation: CASSFTRRLAVNTGELFF.

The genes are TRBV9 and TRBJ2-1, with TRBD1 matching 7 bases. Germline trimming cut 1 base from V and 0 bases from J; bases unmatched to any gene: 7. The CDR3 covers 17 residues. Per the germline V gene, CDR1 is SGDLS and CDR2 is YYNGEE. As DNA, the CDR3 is TGTGCCAGCAGCGTAACTCTCAGGGGGAGCTCCTACAATGAGCAGTTCTTC. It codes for CASSVTLRGSSYNEQFF.

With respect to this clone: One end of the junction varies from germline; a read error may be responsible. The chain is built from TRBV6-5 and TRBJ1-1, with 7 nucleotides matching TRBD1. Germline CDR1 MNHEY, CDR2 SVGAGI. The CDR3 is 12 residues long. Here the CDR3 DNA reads TGTGCCAGCAGTGATCAGGGGGGAAAGGCAACCTTT. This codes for CASSDQGGKATF.

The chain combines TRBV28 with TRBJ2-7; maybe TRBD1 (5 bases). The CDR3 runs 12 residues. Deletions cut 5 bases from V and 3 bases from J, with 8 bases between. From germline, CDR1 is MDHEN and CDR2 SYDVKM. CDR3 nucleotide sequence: TGTGCCAGCAGTCGACAGTTCTACGAGCAGTACTTC. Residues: CASSRQFYEQYF.

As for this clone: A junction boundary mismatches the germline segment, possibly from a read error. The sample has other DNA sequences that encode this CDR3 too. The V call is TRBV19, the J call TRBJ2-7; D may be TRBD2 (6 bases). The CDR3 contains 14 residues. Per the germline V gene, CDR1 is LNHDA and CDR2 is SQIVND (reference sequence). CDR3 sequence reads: CASSISPGAGEQYF. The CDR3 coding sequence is TGCGCCAGTAGTATTTCTCCGGGAGCGGGCGAGCAGTACTTC.

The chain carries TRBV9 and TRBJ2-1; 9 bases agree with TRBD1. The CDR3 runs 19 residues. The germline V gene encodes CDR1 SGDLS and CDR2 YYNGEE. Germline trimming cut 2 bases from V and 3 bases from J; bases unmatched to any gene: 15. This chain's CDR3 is CASSVITGGFQWHYNEQFF. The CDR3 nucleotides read TGTGCCAGCAGCGTGATCACAGGGGGCTTTCAATGGCACTACAATGAGCAGTTCTTC.

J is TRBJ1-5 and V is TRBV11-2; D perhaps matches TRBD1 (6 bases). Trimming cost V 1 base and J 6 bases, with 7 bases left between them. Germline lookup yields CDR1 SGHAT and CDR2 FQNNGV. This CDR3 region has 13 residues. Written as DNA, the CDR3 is TGTGCCAGCAGCTTAGGGACAGTTCAGCCCCAGCATTTT. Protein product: CASSLGTVQPQHF.

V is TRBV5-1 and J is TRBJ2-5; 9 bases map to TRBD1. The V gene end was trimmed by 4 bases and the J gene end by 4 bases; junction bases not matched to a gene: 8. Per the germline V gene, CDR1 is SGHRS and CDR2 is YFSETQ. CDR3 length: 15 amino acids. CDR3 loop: CASSGGQGGLETQYF. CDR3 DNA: TGCGCCAGCAGCGGGGGACAGGGAGGTTTAGAGACCCAGTACTTC.

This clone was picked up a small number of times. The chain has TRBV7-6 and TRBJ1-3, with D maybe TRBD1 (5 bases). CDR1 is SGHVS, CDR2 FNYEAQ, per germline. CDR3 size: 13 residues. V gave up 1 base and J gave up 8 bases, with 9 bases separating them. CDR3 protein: CASSLGGGDTIYF. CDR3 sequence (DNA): TGTGCCAGCAGCTTAGGGGGAGGGGACACCATATATTTT. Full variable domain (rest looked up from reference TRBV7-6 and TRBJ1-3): GAGVSQSPRYKVTKRGQDVALRCDPISGHVSLYWYRQALGQGPEFLTYFNYEAQQDKSGLPNDRFSAERPEGSISTLTIQRTEQRDSAMYRCASSLGGGDTIYFGEGSWLTVV.

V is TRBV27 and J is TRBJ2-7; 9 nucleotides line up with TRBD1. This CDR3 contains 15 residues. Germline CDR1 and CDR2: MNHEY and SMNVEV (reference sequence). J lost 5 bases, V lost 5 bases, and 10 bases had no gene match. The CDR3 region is CASSLLRDRANEQYF. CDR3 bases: TGTGCCAGCAGTCTCTTAAGGGACAGGGCGAACGAGCAGTACTTC.

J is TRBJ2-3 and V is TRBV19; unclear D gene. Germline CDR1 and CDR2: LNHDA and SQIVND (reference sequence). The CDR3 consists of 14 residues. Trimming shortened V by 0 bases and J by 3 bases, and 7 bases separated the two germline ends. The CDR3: CASSIDRSTDTQYF. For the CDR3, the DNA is TGTGCCAGTAGTATAGATCGCAGTACAGATACGCAGTATTTT.

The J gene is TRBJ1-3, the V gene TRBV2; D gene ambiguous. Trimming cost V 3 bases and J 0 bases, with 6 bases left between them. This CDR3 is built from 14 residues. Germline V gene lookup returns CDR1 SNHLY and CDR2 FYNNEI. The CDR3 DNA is TGTGCCAGCAGTGAGGTACTCTCTGGAAACACCATATATTTT. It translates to CASSEVLSGNTIYF.

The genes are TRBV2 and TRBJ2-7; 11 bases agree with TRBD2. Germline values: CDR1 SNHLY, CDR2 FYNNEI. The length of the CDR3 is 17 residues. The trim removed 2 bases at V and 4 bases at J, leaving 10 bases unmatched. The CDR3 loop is CASSEQPVGTSGYEQYF. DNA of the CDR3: TGTGCCAGCAGTGAACAGCCAGTGGGGACTAGCGGTTACGAGCAGTACTTC.

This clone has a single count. CDR3 residues: CASSKVQTAPREQFF. The CDR3 nucleotides are TGTGCCAGCAGCAAAGTTCAGACGGCCCCTCGGGAGCAGTTCTTC. The J gene is TRBJ2-1, the V gene TRBV21-1. TRBV21-1 is noted as a pseudogene. The CDR3 is made up of 15 amino acids.